This T cell receptor (beta chain) is drawn from a study of blood T cell repertoires in COVID-19. Whole-study context: Italy, Spain and the United States were the sources of the convalescent and acute COVID-19 samples. Sample material is recorded as cDNA or gDNA derived from T cells, B-cell-depleted T cells, or PBMCs.

This clone showed up just once. The CDR3 runs to 14 residues. Losses at the gene ends were 4 bases for V and 4 bases for J; bases not matched to a gene: 6. Per germline, CDR1 SGHTA and CDR2 FQGTGA. Under the authors' procedure: Amplifying reference gene primers gave estimates of nucleated cell counts. TCRdb keeps only in-frame clones here, not all; method: immunoSEQ multiplex PCR. V, J and clone size reflect that table, while D and trimming were determined from the DNA. The sample contains roughly 200,000 clones, about 88% of which appear only once. The sample comprised peripheral blood. This TCR was sampled from a man aged 18 to 35 with active or convalescent COVID-19. The chain uses TRBV7-3 and TRBJ1-2; 7 positions match TRBD1. The CDR3 is CASSSGTEVYGYTF. In DNA, the CDR3 is TGTGCCAGCAGCTCCGGGACAGAAGTCTATGGCTACACCTTC.